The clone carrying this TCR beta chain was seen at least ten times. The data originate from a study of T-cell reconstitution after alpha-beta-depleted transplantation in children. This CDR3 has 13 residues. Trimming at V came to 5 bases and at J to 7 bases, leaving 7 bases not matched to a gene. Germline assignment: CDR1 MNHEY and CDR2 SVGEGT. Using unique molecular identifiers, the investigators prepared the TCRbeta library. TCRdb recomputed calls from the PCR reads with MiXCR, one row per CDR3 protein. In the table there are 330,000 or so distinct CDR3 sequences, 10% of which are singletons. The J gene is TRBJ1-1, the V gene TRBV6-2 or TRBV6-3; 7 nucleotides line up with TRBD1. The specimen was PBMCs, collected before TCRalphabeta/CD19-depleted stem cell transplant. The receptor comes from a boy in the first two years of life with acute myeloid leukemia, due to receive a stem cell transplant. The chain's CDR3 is CASSPLTGLEAFF. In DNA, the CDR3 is TGTGCCAGCAGTCCTCTGACAGGGCTTGAAGCTTTCTTT.